One and the same sample provided the 20 T cell receptor beta chains below, sequenced in a study of shared clonotypes between healthy human individuals. The assay was immunoSEQ multiplex PCR, and TCRdb's table has in-frame clones only and misses some. Of over a million clones listed, around 97% are singletons. The source material was naive CD4+ T cells sorted from blood. The sample's subset: CD45RA+ positively selected. Every receptor here comes from a man aged 25 to 40 in good health.

This rearrangement joins TRBV2 to TRBJ2-5; D might be TRBD2 (5 bases). Germline V CDR1 and CDR2: SNHLY, FYNNEI. V lost 6 bases to trimming and J lost 3 bases, with 11 bases between them. This CDR3 spans 13 amino acids. CDR3 DNA: TGTGCCAGCAGACCCGACGGGAAAGAGACCCAGTACTTC. It is translated as CASRPDGKETQYF. The entire variable domain, with the rest obtained from reference TRBV2 and TRBJ2-5, is as follows: EPEVTQTPSHQVTQMGQEVILRCVPISNHLYFYWYRQILGQKVEFLVSFYNNEISEKSEIFDDQFSVERPDGSNFTLKIRSTKLEDSAMYFCASRPDGKETQYFGPGTRLLVL.

V usage is TRBV2 and J usage is TRBJ1-5; the match to TRBD1 covers 7 bases. CDR1 and CDR2 (germline): SNHLY, FYNNEI. This CDR3 spans 14 amino acids. After removal of 6 bases from V and 3 bases from J, the junction contained 5 bases not matched to a gene. In nucleotides, the CDR3 is TGTGCCAGCAGGAGGGACAGAACCAATCAGCCCCAGCATTTT. Translating gives CASRRDRTNQPQHF. The variable domain in full, with the rest retrieved from reference TRBV2 and TRBJ1-5, is EPEVTQTPSHQVTQMGQEVILRCVPISNHLYFYWYRQILGQKVEFLVSFYNNEISEKSEIFDDQFSVERPDGSNFTLKIRSTKLEDSAMYFCASRRDRTNQPQHFGDGTRLSIL.

The rearrangement uses TRBV19 and TRBJ2-3; D is uncertain. V was cut by 10 bases and J by 10 bases, with 27 bases left in between. CDR3 length equals 15 residues. Germline loops: CDR1 LNHDA, CDR2 SQIVND (reference sequence). Here the CDR3 reads CATSSDGSKPPPQYF. Written as DNA, the CDR3 is TGTGCCACAAGCTCAGATGGGTCCAAGCCCCCCCCGCAGTATTTT. The full variable domain, with the rest looked up from reference TRBV19 and TRBJ2-3, is DGGITQSPKYLFRKEGQNVTLSCEQNLNHDAMYWYRQDPGQGLRLIYYSQIVNDFQKGDIAEGYSVSREKKESFPLTVTSAQKNPTAFYLCATSSDGSKPPPQYFGPGTRLTVL.

The chain joins TRBV25-1 to TRBJ2-1; D may be TRBD2 (6 bases). CDR1 and CDR2 (germline): MGHDK, SYGVNS. The CDR3 loop spans 15 amino acids. Trimming cost V 9 bases and J 15 bases, with 30 bases left between them. CDR3 sequence reads: CARIPGTQIHRSWFF. DNA for the CDR3: TGTGCCAGGATCCCCGGGACTCAGATCCATCGCTCTTGGTTCTTC.

The V gene is TRBV7-6, the J gene TRBJ2-5, with D perhaps matching TRBD2 (7 bases). Germline V gives CDR1 SGHVS, CDR2 FNYEAQ. V dropped 4 bases and J dropped 5 bases, with 17 bases sitting between them. This CDR3 is 15 amino acids long. The CDR3 loop is CASSSNREGWETQYF. The DNA for the CDR3 is TGTGCCAGCAGCTCGAACAGGGAGGGGTGGGAGACCCAGTACTTC. The full variable domain, rest sourced from reference TRBV7-6 and TRBJ2-5, is GAGVSQSPRYKVTKRGQDVALRCDPISGHVSLYWYRQALGQGPEFLTYFNYEAQQDKSGLPNDRFSAERPEGSISTLTIQRTEQRDSAMYRCASSSNREGWETQYFGPGTRLLVL.

V gene TRBV11-2 combines with J gene TRBJ2-1, with 12 bases identical to TRBD2. CDR3 length: 14 amino acids. Germline CDR1 SGHAT, CDR2 FQNNGV. The ends lost 5 bases at V and 7 bases at J; junction bases unmatched: 3. The CDR3 loop reads CASSVLAGGNEQFF. The DNA of the CDR3 is TGTGCCAGCAGCGTACTAGCGGGGGGAAATGAGCAGTTCTTC.

In this sample, this clone turned up once. The chain joins TRBV2 to TRBJ1-2; possibly TRBD1 for D (5 bases). The CDR3 is 15 amino acids. Germline V gene data show CDR1 as SNHLY and CDR2 as FYNNEI. The germline V and J ends were trimmed by 5 bases and 8 bases, with 21 bases remaining between them. In DNA form, the CDR3 reads TGTGCCAGCAGTATCGAAAATGGGGCGATAGCAGGCTACACCTTC. Translation gives CASSIENGAIAGYTF.

With respect to this clone: The sample has other DNA sequences that encode this CDR3 too. J is TRBJ2-3 and V is TRBV10-1, with no clear D. Germline CDR1 and CDR2: WNHNN and SYGVQD (reference sequence). The V and J ends lost 0 bases and 3 bases respectively, with 7 bases between them. This CDR3 comprises 14 residues. The CDR3: CASSESSGTDTQYF. The CDR3 DNA reads TGCGCCAGCAGTGAGTCCTCCGGTACAGATACGCAGTATTTT.

The genes are TRBV6-6 and TRBJ2-7; D not certain. Trimming left V 3 bases short and J 5 bases short, with 5 bases between. Per the germline V gene, CDR1 is MNHNY and CDR2 is SVGAGI (reference sequence). The CDR3 is 11 residues long. Here the CDR3 reads CASSYLNEQYF. CDR3 bases: TGTGCCAGCAGTTATCTAAACGAGCAGTACTTC.

The CDR3 coding sequence is TGCAGCGTTGAAGATGTGGGGTACTATGGCTACACCTTC. This gives the protein CSVEDVGYYGYTF. The chain couples TRBV29-1 to TRBJ1-2; D remains ambiguous. This CDR3 spans 13 amino acids. The V gene's germline CDR1 is SQVTM and CDR2 ANQGSEA. V gave up 0 bases and J gave up 3 bases, with 8 bases separating them.

In this sample, this clone turned up once. This chain joins TRBV11-2 and TRBJ2-7, with D hard to call. Germline loops: CDR1 SGHAT, CDR2 FQNNGV. Trimming removed 0 bases from V and 4 bases from J, with 13 bases in between. This CDR3 contains 15 residues. CDR3 DNA: TGTGCCAGCAGCTTAGATCCGGGCGGTCAATACGAGCAGTACTTC. Protein product: CASSLDPGGQYEQYF.

This clone has just one count. The chain has TRBV28 and TRBJ2-7; unclear D gene. The CDR3 sequence is 16 residues long. V gave up 6 bases and J gave up 0 bases, with 18 bases separating them. Germline lookup yields CDR1 MDHEN and CDR2 SYDVKM. CDR3 amino acids: CASSRPSYRSSYEQYF. CDR3 nucleotides: TGTGCCAGCAGCCGGCCATCCTATAGGAGCTCCTACGAGCAGTACTTC.

V usage is TRBV9 and J usage is TRBJ2-2; 15 bases match TRBD2. The germline gives CDR1 SGDLS, CDR2 YYNGEE. This CDR3 region has 17 residues. With V trimmed by 2 bases and J by 6 bases, 5 bases remained unmatched. In nucleotides, the CDR3 is TGTGCCAGCAGCGTCCAACGGACTAGCGGGAGGGCCGGGGAGCTGTTTTTT. Translated: CASSVQRTSGRAGELFF.

The chain recombines TRBV28 with TRBJ2-1, with 11 positions matching TRBD1. CDR3 length equals 14 residues. Germline loops: CDR1 MDHEN, CDR2 SYDVKM. Trimming took 8 bases from V and 8 from J; bases not matched to a gene: 8. CDR3 coding DNA: TGTGCCAGCGCATCGGGACAGGGGGTCCATGAGCAGTTCTTC. This translates into CASASGQGVHEQFF.

This sequence joins TRBV6-1 and TRBJ2-1; TRBD2 agrees at 7 bases. The CDR3 extends over 14 amino acids. Germline CDR1 and CDR2: MNHNS and SASEGT. Losses at the gene ends were 7 bases for V and 1 base for J; bases not matched to a gene: 4. This CDR3 reads CASNLAESYNEQFF. Here the CDR3 DNA reads TGTGCCAGCAACCTAGCGGAGTCCTACAATGAGCAGTTCTTC.

J is TRBJ2-7 and V is TRBV4-1; TRBD2 might be the D (5 bases). The CDR3 has 13 amino acids. V was clipped by 5 bases and J by 1 base, with 9 bases between them. Germline assignment: CDR1 MGHRA and CDR2 YSYEKL. CDR3 region: CASSRPGSYEQYF. CDR3 nucleotides: TGCGCCAGCAGCAGACCGGGGTCCTACGAGCAGTACTTC.

The chain links TRBV4-3 to TRBJ1-2, with TRBD1 matching over 9 bases. The ends lost 2 bases at V and 3 bases at J; junction bases unmatched: 4. The CDR3 spans 15 residues. Per the germline V gene, CDR1 is LGHNA and CDR2 is YSLEER. CDR3 in amino acids: CASSQQQGADYGYTF. The DNA for the CDR3 is TGCGCCAGCAGCCAACAACAGGGGGCAGACTATGGCTACACCTTC.

The genes are TRBV28 and TRBJ1-5; D is unclear. Trimming shortened V by 4 bases and J by 0 bases, and 13 bases separated the two germline ends. Germline V gene sequence: CDR1 MDHEN, CDR2 SYDVKM. The CDR3 spans 16 residues. This chain's CDR3 is CASSSLDPYSNQPQHF. CDR3 sequence (DNA): TGTGCCAGCAGTTCATTAGACCCGTATAGCAATCAGCCCCAGCATTTT.

V usage is TRBV5-5 and J usage is TRBJ2-7; the match to TRBD1 covers 10 bases. CDR1 SGHKS and CDR2 YYEKEE come from the germline V gene (reference sequence). The CDR3 covers 17 residues. V gave up 3 bases and J gave up 3 bases; unmatched junction bases: 12. DNA for the CDR3: TGTGCCAGCAGCTCCCGAACCGGGACAGGGGACATCTACGAGCAGTACTTC. Translated, it gives CASSSRTGTGDIYEQYF.

This clone was observed a few times. The chain joins TRBV2 to TRBJ1-5, with 7 positions matching TRBD1. V lost 5 bases, J lost 3 bases, and 7 bases stayed unmatched. Germline V gene sequence: CDR1 SNHLY, CDR2 FYNNEI. This CDR3 comprises 15 residues. The DNA of the CDR3 is TGTGCCAGCAGTCCCCGACAGGGATCCAATCAGCCCCAGCATTTT. Amino acid sequence: CASSPRQGSNQPQHF.